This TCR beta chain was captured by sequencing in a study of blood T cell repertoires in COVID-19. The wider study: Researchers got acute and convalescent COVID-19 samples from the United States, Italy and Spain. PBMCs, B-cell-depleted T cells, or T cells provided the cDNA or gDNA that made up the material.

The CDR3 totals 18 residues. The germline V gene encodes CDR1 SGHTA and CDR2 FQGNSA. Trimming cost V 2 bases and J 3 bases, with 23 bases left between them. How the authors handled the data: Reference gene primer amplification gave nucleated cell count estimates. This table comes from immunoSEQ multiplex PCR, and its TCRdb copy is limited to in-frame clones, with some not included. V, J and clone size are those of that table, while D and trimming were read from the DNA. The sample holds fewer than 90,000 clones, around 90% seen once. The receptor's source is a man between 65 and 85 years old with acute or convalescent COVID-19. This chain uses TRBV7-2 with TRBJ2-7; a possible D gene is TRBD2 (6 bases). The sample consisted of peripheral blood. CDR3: CASSLSVFSGITDYEQYF. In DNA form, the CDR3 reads TGTGCCAGCAGCTTATCGGTTTTTAGCGGTATTACCGACTACGAGCAGTACTTC.